These 20 T cell receptor beta chains were all obtained from the same sample, sequenced in a study of sequential checkpoint blockade in melanoma. The treatment: randomized to nivolumab then ipilimumab (arm A) or the reverse (arm B). Sequencing was performed with immunoSEQ multiplex PCR; in TCRdb, only in-frame clones are kept and a portion is missing. The data show about 13,000 clones, around 72% seen once. The sample consisted of CD8+ T cells sorted from blood (inferred from file names), taken from a patient given nivolumab and ipilimumab in sequence. The receptors were gathered from a human donor with melanoma.

The chain recombines TRBV13 with TRBJ1-2; unclear D gene. Germline-derived CDR1 and CDR2 are PRHDT and FYEKMQ (reference sequence). This CDR3 has 14 residues. Between the trimmed V and J ends, which lost 2 bases and 3 bases, there was a span of 10 bases. CDR3 coding DNA: TGTGCCAGCAGCTTAAGTCCCAGTGACTATGGCTACACCTTC. It translates to CASSLSPSDYGYTF.

This chain uses TRBV29-1 with TRBJ2-1; 14 bases align to TRBD2. Germline V lookup: CDR1 SQVTM, CDR2 ANQGSEA. Trimming removed 8 bases from V and 4 bases from J; junction bases left unmatched: 19. This CDR3 is 19 amino acids long. The CDR3, as DNA: TGCAGCTCCTTCGGCGGGACTAGCGGGAGTCAAAGGGGGTACAATGAGCAGTTCTTC. Protein product: CSSFGGTSGSQRGYNEQFF.

The chain combines TRBV19 with TRBJ2-3; perhaps TRBD2 as D (7 bases). Per germline, CDR1 LNHDA and CDR2 SQIVND (reference sequence). V dropped 5 bases and J dropped 4 bases, with 19 bases sitting between them. The CDR3 consists of 16 residues. The CDR3 region is CASSSWGRGVPDTQYF. The CDR3 bases are TGTGCCAGTAGTTCGTGGGGGAGGGGGGTCCCAGATACGCAGTATTTT. The full variable domain, its missing parts supplied by reference TRBV19 and TRBJ2-3, is DGGITQSPKYLFRKEGQNVTLSCEQNLNHDAMYWYRQDPGQGLRLIYYSQIVNDFQKGDIAEGYSVSREKKESFPLTVTSAQKNPTAFYLCASSSWGRGVPDTQYFGPGTRLTVL.

J is TRBJ2-5 and V is TRBV14; D might be TRBD2 (7 bases). Trimming stripped 1 base from V and 4 bases from J, with 13 bases between. The CDR3 is 15 amino acids. Per the germline V gene, CDR1 is SGHDN and CDR2 is FVKESK. The CDR3 reads CASSQGGRGGETQYF. CDR3 nucleotide sequence: TGTGCCAGCAGCCAAGGCGGGAGAGGGGGAGAGACCCAGTACTTC.

The J gene is TRBJ2-7, the V gene TRBV27; 7 bases map to TRBD2. CDR3 size: 14 residues. J was trimmed by 2 bases and V by 3 bases; bases with no gene match: 4. Germline V gene lookup returns CDR1 MNHEY and CDR2 SMNVEV (reference sequence). This CDR3 reads CASSFGGRAYEQYF. In nucleotides, the CDR3 is TGTGCCAGCAGTTTCGGTGGGAGGGCCTACGAGCAGTACTTC.

The V call is TRBV7-9, the J call TRBJ2-1, with 12 positions matching TRBD2. With 3 bases clipped from V and 4 bases from J, the junction kept 4 bases outside the gene matches. This CDR3 has 16 residues. Germline V gives CDR1 SEHNR, CDR2 FQNEAQ (reference sequence). The DNA of the CDR3 is TGTGCCAGCAGCTTCCCCCTAGCGGGAGGGTACAATGAGCAGTTCTTC. Encoded protein: CASSFPLAGGYNEQFF.

V is TRBV29-1 and J is TRBJ2-3; D may be TRBD1 (6 bases). The CDR3 loop spans 14 amino acids. The germline V gene encodes CDR1 SQVTM and CDR2 ANQGSEA. The V and J ends lost 2 bases and 3 bases respectively, with 12 bases between them. Written as DNA, the CDR3 is TGCAGCGTTGAACCAGGGGTGGGTACAGATACGCAGTATTTT. The encoded protein is CSVEPGVGTDTQYF.

The chain carries TRBV5-1 and TRBJ1-1, with 7 bases aligning to TRBD1. This CDR3 is 12 amino acids long. The ends lost 4 bases at V and 6 bases at J; junction bases unmatched: 3. The germline V gene has CDR1 SGHRS and CDR2 YFSETQ. CDR3 DNA sequence: TGCGCCAGCAGCAAGACAGGGTCTGAAGCTTTCTTT. Amino acid sequence: CASSKTGSEAFF.

This clone was found a few times. For the CDR3, the DNA is TGTGCCAGCAGCTTGGCGGGCACTGAAGCTTTCTTT. This gives the protein CASSLAGTEAFF. The chain links TRBV7-9 to TRBJ1-1, with D hard to call. Germline V gene sequence: CDR1 SEHNR, CDR2 FQNEAQ (reference sequence). The CDR3 has 12 amino acids. The ends were cut back, 3 bases at V and 4 bases at J, with 6 bases in the middle.

This clone appeared a few times. The rearrangement uses TRBV4-1 and TRBJ2-3; 8 bases match TRBD2. V dropped 5 bases and J dropped 4; count of bases not matched to a gene: 11. Germline V gives CDR1 MGHRA, CDR2 YSYEKL. This CDR3 spans 16 amino acids. CDR3 loop: CASSSNVAGPADTQYF. The CDR3 nucleotides read TGCGCCAGCAGCTCTAACGTAGCGGGACCCGCAGATACGCAGTATTTT.

The CDR3 DNA reads as TGTGCCAGCAGCCCCGTTAATGAAAAACTGTTTTTT. Its protein is CASSPVNEKLFF. The chain combines TRBV7-9 with TRBJ1-4; no reliable D call. This CDR3 region has 12 residues. Germline-derived CDR1 and CDR2 are SEHNR and FQNEAQ (reference sequence). V lost 5 bases, J lost 4 bases, and 5 bases lay in between.

This clone rates as medium-sized. The chain links TRBV6-4 to TRBJ2-1; TRBD2 matches 9 bases. Unmatched junction bases numbered 8, after V lost 0 bases and J lost 8 bases. Germline V lookup: CDR1 MRHNA, CDR2 SNTAGT. This CDR3 contains 16 residues. This CDR3 is CASSDSIAGGMDEQFF. The CDR3, as DNA: TGTGCCAGCAGTGACTCGATTGCGGGGGGGATGGATGAGCAGTTCTTC.

This clone was counted once. The J gene is TRBJ2-4, the V gene TRBV9, with D possibly TRBD2 on 6 matching bases. Germline V gene data show CDR1 as SGDLS and CDR2 as YYNGEE. The CDR3 is 15 residues long. The germline V and J ends were trimmed by 4 bases and 1 base, with 12 bases remaining between them. CDR3 region: CASSLEGTAKNIQYF. CDR3 bases: TGTGCCAGCAGCTTGGAGGGGACTGCCAAAAACATTCAGTACTTC.

This clone is judged medium-sized (0.01 to 0.1%). The V gene is TRBV30, the J gene TRBJ2-7, with TRBD2 as a possible D gene (5 bases). From germline, CDR1 is GTSNPN and CDR2 SVGIG (reference sequence). V lost 3 bases and J lost 6, with 9 bases in between. The CDR3 sequence is 11 residues long. The CDR3 DNA reads as TGTGCCTGGAGGTACGGGGTCGAGCAGTACTTC. Amino acids: CAWRYGVEQYF.

V usage is TRBV6-1 and J usage is TRBJ2-4; D unresolved. Trimming cost V 6 bases and J 0 bases, with 6 bases left between them. There are 13 residues in the CDR3. Germline V gives CDR1 MNHNS, CDR2 SASEGT. CDR3 bases: TGTGCCAGCAGGGGCCTAGCCAAAAACATTCAGTACTTC. Translating gives CASRGLAKNIQYF.

V is TRBV25-1 and J is TRBJ2-1; TRBD2 aligns across 7 bases. After removal of 10 bases from V and 8 bases from J, the junction contained 14 bases not matched to a gene. The CDR3 is 14 residues long. The germline V gene encodes CDR1 MGHDK and CDR2 SYGVNS. CDR3 residues: CATWGGAIRDEQFF. Written as DNA, the CDR3 is TGTGCCACCTGGGGAGGGGCGATCAGAGATGAGCAGTTCTTC.

V and J are TRBV9 and TRBJ2-5; perhaps TRBD1 as D (6 bases). The DNA end lines up better with TRBJ2-7; the J call may be wrong. Germline CDR1 is SGDLS and CDR2 is YYNGEE. The CDR3 loop spans 15 amino acids. In DNA, the CDR3 is TGTGCCAGCAGCGCCGGGACATCTCTCGTTTACGAGCAGTACTTC. This encodes CASSAGTSLVYEQYF.

The rearrangement uses TRBV7-9 and TRBJ2-7; TRBD2 aligns across 12 bases. The CDR3 has 15 amino acids. V shed 5 bases, J shed 7 bases, and the junction held 9 bases outside the gene matches. The germline V gene has CDR1 SEHNR and CDR2 FQNEAQ (reference sequence). CDR3 nucleotide sequence: TGTGCCAGCAGCCCTAGGACTAGCGGGAATAGGGAGCAGTACTTC. It translates to CASSPRTSGNREQYF.

This rearrangement joins TRBV5-4 to TRBJ2-7; 12 nucleotides match TRBD2. CDR1 and CDR2 (germline): SGHNT, YYREEE (reference sequence). This CDR3 comprises 17 residues. V was pared by 4 bases and J by 4 bases, with 12 bases of the junction left unmatched. The CDR3 coding sequence is TGTGCCAGCAGCCAAGATGAAACCACTAGCGGGGGGTACGAGCAGTACTTC. Translated, it gives CASSQDETTSGGYEQYF. Using reference TRBV5-4 and TRBJ2-7 for the parts outside the CDR3, the full variable domain is ETGVTQSPTHLIKTRGQQVTLRCSSQSGHNTVSWYQQALGQGPQFIFQYYREEENGRGNFPPRFSGLQFPNYSSELNVNALELDDSALYLCASSQDETTSGGYEQYFGPGTRLTVT.

This chain joins TRBV5-1 and TRBJ2-3, with TRBD2 as a possible D gene (7 bases). Trimming stripped 1 base from V and 4 bases from J, with 16 bases between. The CDR3 length is 16 residues. From germline, CDR1 is SGHRS and CDR2 YFSETQ. Written as DNA, the CDR3 is TGCGCCAGCAGCTTGTCGGGGGGCCACTGGGCAGATACGCAGTATTTT. Its protein is CASSLSGGHWADTQYF.